The table lists the clone carrying this TCR beta chain with a count of one. Its specificity is unknown. There are 15 residues in the CDR3. Germline loops: CDR1 SEHNR, CDR2 FQNEAQ (reference sequence). V lost 2 bases to trimming and J lost 8 bases; unmatched junction nucleotides: 5. This entry belongs to a study of post-analysis software for immune sequencing data. Study-wide background: Included courses were relapsing-remitting and secondary progressive multiple sclerosis; progressive-relapsing multiple sclerosis was also included.

The library was made from cDNA and included unique molecular identifiers. The T cell input of roughly 0.95 to 10 million gave roughly 460,000 cDNA molecules. TCRdb redid the calling of the PCR reads with MiXCR, one entry per CDR3 protein. This table holds roughly 580,000 distinct CDR3 sequences, around 47% found once. Findings and limits, study-wide: Significantly decreased normalized Chao1 diversity was recorded for multiple sclerosis patients relative to controls. Included in a set of about 5 TRBV segments more frequent in patients than controls were TRBV5-6, TRBV5-1 and TRBV20-1.

V and J are TRBV7-9 and TRBJ2-1; the match to TRBD2 covers 11 bases. This clonotype was obtained from a girl between 5 and 17 years old with multiple sclerosis. The sequenced material came from blood. The chain's CDR3 is CASSLTGTSGHEQFF. The CDR3 DNA follows: TGTGCCAGCAGCTTAACCGGGACTAGCGGCCATGAGCAGTTCTTC.